Described below is a single T cell receptor (beta chain) sequence and its context. After removal of 2 bases from V and 2 bases from J, the junction contained 6 bases not matched to a gene. The CDR3 is 15 amino acids. Germline values: CDR1 SGHTA, CDR2 FQGNSA. This entry is derived from a study of sequential checkpoint blockade in melanoma. The overall study: Randomization was 1:1 between first-line nivolumab→ipilimumab and ipilimumab→nivolumab. Both treatment sequences were followed by maintenance nivolumab.

The repertoire was sequenced with immunoSEQ multiplex PCR; TCRdb's copy has only in-frame clones and lacks some. The sample has fewer than 40,000 clones; less than 90% are singletons. Sample treatment: randomized to nivolumab then ipilimumab (arm A) or the reverse (arm B). None of the patients previously received DNA-damaging chemotherapy. Live CD3+CD8+ CD19− CD56− cells were sorted from PBMCs. The source is a human donor with melanoma. Sequences were derived from CD8+ T cells sorted from blood (inferred from file names), sampled from a patient given nivolumab and ipilimumab in sequence. The chain joins TRBV7-2 to TRBJ2-7; 7 bases fit TRBD1. The CDR3 coding sequence is TGTGCCAGCAGCTTAAGGACAGGCAAACCCTACGAGCAGTACTTC. Translating it yields CASSLRTGKPYEQYF.